This T cell receptor (beta chain) was retrieved from a study of PD-L1 blockade in urothelial cancer. Study details: The median T cell count in blood samples was some 150,000.

This clone was found a few times. The CDR3 loop spans 12 amino acids. V gave up 5 bases and J gave up 5 bases, with 9 bases separating them. Germline V gene data show CDR1 as MNHEY and CDR2 as SVGAGI. The protocol was immunoSEQ multiplex PCR, while the TCRdb copy is restricted to in-frame clones and leaves out a portion. The sample consists of 35,000 to 50,000 clones, more than 70% of them appearing once. Indicated time point: pretreatment peripheral blood. The chain has TRBV6-5 and TRBJ1-2; TRBD1 might be the D (5 bases). This receptor was identified in a man aged 55 to 70 with urothelial cancer. Sequencing was performed on PBMCs, taken around atezolizumab (anti-PD-L1) treatment. CDR3 nucleotides: TGTGCCAGCAGTCGCGGGGGTTATGGCTACACCTTC. This gives the protein CASSRGGYGYTF.